A selection of T cell receptor beta chains follows, all from one sample in a study of T cells in Graves' hyperthyroidism and ophthalmopathy. TCRdb reprocessed the multiplex PCR reads with MiXCR, giving one entry per CDR3 protein. The sample includes 600,000 or so distinct CDR3 sequences, 14% of them seen just once. Specimen: blood. These receptors were collected from a woman in her fifties or sixties with Graves' ophthalmopathy. Both conserved end residues are trimmed from each CDR3. Fields, in order: J gene, V gene, CDR3 length, CDR3 protein.

TRBJ2-7	TRBV7-3	11	ASSFLGGYEQY
TRBJ2-3	TRBV2	15	ASTRLAGPPNTDTQY
TRBJ2-1	TRBV30	13	AWSGAGVSYNEQF
TRBJ2-1	TRBV20-1	12	SARGLLGYNEQF
TRBJ2-2	TRBV27	14	ASSSYRAANTGELF
TRBJ2-1	TRBV6-2/TRBV6-3	13	ASSPRQGYYNEQF
TRBJ2-3	TRBV11-2	16	ASSLEPAGASSTDTQY
TRBJ2-1	TRBV28	10	ASSPPLREQF
TRBJ2-3	TRBV5-5	13	ASSGTGGAIYTQY
TRBJ1-2	TRBV28	12	ASSFFPQPGGYT
TRBJ1-2	TRBV5-1	13	ASSLQGLPPDGYT
TRBJ2-2	TRBV7-3	14	ASSLQEVGNTGELF
TRBJ1-1	TRBV9	11	ASSVSLNTEAF
TRBJ1-1	TRBV7-2	13	ASSPGGTENTEAF
TRBJ2-1	TRBV20-1	16	SARNSRPSGELGNEQF
TRBJ1-1	TRBV7-8	13	ASSLVSMLNTEAF
TRBJ2-5	TRBV7-9	15	ASSSFRGQTNQETQY
TRBJ2-7	TRBV7-2	12	ASSFLGGGYEQY
TRBJ2-3	TRBV7-8	12	ASTKTSVSDTQY
TRBJ1-1	TRBV2	10	ASSWGPAMAF
TRBJ2-5	TRBV18	17	ASSTQGIKAGGPQETQY
TRBJ1-1	TRBV12-3/TRBV12-4	13	ASSLPEAFRTEAF
TRBJ2-7	TRBV28	11	ASSAGDSYEQY
TRBJ2-7	TRBV11-2	12	ASSFGDGAYEQY
TRBJ1-1	TRBV7-2	11	ASSLEDQSEAF
TRBJ1-2	TRBV6-5	17	ASSYSGWRTGAPNYGYT
TRBJ2-1	TRBV28	13	ASSFGTGAYNEQF
TRBJ2-1	TRBV5-6	15	ASSPGLAGGTYNEQF
TRBJ2-7	TRBV11-2	13	ASSPGPGGQGEQY
TRBJ2-2	TRBV4-1	19	ASSQYPGRGTSGRGTGELF
TRBJ1-2	TRBV20-1	12	SAREQLQDGGYT
TRBJ2-2	TRBV6-1	11	ASRGQGDGELF
TRBJ2-6	TRBV5-1	13	ASDSMGSGANVLT
TRBJ2-7	TRBV28	13	AIAGIVASSYEQY
TRBJ1-6	TRBV9	15	ASSATKGGGHNSPLH
TRBJ1-5	TRBV7-2	12	ASSSESGNQPQH
TRBJ2-1	TRBV4-3	13	ASSQDMANYNEQF
TRBJ2-2	TRBV3-1	13	ASSQLPAGLRELF
TRBJ1-5	TRBV7-2	11	ASRTGFNQPQH
TRBJ2-1	TRBV6-1	12	ASSEVGGYNEQF
TRBJ1-2	TRBV7-2	12	ASSLGLRMQGHT
TRBJ2-1	TRBV9	12	ASSVGEGYNEQF
TRBJ2-2	TRBV12-3/TRBV12-4	12	ASSPGQTTGELF
TRBJ2-1	TRBV19	14	ASSSGHGTGYNEQF
TRBJ1-5	TRBV28	10	ASSLRHQPQH
TRBJ2-1	TRBV12-3/TRBV12-4	10	ASSLILGEQF
TRBJ1-1	TRBV6-5	12	ASSYSQINTEAF
TRBJ1-2	TRBV27	12	ASSPYSADYGYT
TRBJ1-1	TRBV27	10	ASSAPGRQAF
TRBJ2-2	TRBV6-2/TRBV6-3	13	ASSYAVVGTGELF
TRBJ2-2	TRBV7-9	13	ASSTFSGNTGELF
TRBJ1-5	TRBV6-1	11	ATGMAQNQPQH
TRBJ2-5	TRBV5-5	12	ASSTEQGSETQY
TRBJ1-4	TRBV28	12	ASSLWEGNEKLF
TRBJ2-7	TRBV6-5	13	ASSYSGLAGYEQY
TRBJ1-2	TRBV18	13	ASSPNSQGFGGYT
TRBJ2-1	TRBV7-9	13	ASSTSRAVYNEQF
TRBJ2-7	TRBV19	11	ASSWGVNYEQY
TRBJ2-1	TRBV20-1	15	SAAKPTSAAAYNEQF